This T cell receptor (beta chain) was captured in a study of siplizumab effects on memory and regulatory T cells. General observations from the study: Mappable alloreactive CD4+ clones came from Treg cells less than 70% of the time on average with siplizumab, against 25% to 30% in controls.

V lost 2 bases and J 7 bases, leaving 18 bases between the germline ends. The CDR3 is made up of 16 amino acids. Germline CDR1 and CDR2: SGHKS and YYEKEE (reference sequence). Notes on this clone: Its specificity is not known.

Only in-frame clones appear in the TCRdb table, and some are missing; sequencing was by immunoSEQ multiplex PCR. The data hold about 56,000 clones, with over 95% observed a single time. The V call is TRBV5-5, the J call TRBJ1-4, with D tentatively TRBD1 (5 bases). The sample was naive CD8+ T cells sorted from blood. The clonotype comes from a human donor in good health. For the CDR3, the DNA is TGTGCCAGCAGCTTCTCAGGGCCGGGGCTGATTGAAAAACTGTTTTTT. It yields the protein CASSFSGPGLIEKLFF.